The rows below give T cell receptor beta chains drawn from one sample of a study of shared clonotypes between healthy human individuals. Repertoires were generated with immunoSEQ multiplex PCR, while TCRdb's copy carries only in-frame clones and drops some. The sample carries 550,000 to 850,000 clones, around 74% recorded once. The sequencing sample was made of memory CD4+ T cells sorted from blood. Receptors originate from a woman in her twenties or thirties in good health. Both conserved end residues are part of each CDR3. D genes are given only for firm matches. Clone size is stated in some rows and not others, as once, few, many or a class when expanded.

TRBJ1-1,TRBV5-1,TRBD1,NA,CASRQQGRVGTEAFF,TGCGCCAGCCGTCAACAGGGGCGGGTTGGGACTGAAGCTTTCTTT
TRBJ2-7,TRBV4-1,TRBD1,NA,CASSLRDRVDEQYF,TGCGCCAGCAGCCTCCGGGACAGGGTCGACGAGCAGTACTTC
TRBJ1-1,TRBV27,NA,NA,CASSISAGLTEAFF,TGTGCCAGCAGTATTTCCGCGGGTTTGACTGAAGCTTTCTTT
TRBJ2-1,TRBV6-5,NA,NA,CASSYGWSNEQFF,TGTGCCAGCAGTTACGGTTGGAGCAATGAGCAGTTCTTC
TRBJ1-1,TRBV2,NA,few,CASSSQNTEAFF,TGTGCCAGCTCGTCCCAGAACACTGAAGCTTTCTTT
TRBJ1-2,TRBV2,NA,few,CASKEGVSNNYGYTF,TGTGCCAGCAAAGAGGGAGTAAGCAACAACTATGGCTACACCTTC
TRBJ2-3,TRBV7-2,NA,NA,CASSWGPLGGTDTQYF,TGTGCCAGCAGCTGGGGACCACTTGGGGGCACAGATACGCAGTATTTT
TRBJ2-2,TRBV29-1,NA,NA,CSVADVTGELFF,TGCAGCGTTGCCGACGTCACCGGGGAGCTGTTTTTT
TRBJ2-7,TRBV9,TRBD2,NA,CASSVGTSGRSYEQYF,TGTGCCAGCAGCGTAGGGACTAGCGGGCGCTCCTACGAGCAGTACTTC
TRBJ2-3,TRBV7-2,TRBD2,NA,CASSPPTGTSGTIF,TGTGCCAGCAGCCCTCCCACCGGGACTAGCGGAACTATTTTT
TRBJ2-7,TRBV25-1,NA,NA,CASRGFREQYF,TGTGCCAGCAGGGGTTTTCGGGAGCAGTACTTC
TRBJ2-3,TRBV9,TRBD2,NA,CASSVRSGSGTDTQYF,TGTGCCAGCAGCGTAAGGAGCGGGAGTGGCACAGATACGCAGTATTTT
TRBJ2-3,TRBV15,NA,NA,CATSQDGTSTDTQYF,TGTGCCACCAGCCAGGACGGAACTTCGACAGATACGCAGTATTTT
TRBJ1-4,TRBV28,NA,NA,CASSLTRKLFF,TGTGCCAGCAGTTTGACCCGAAAACTGTTTTTT
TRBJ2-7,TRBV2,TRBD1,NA,CASSEQRTGIDEQYF,TGTGCCAGCAGTGAACAAAGGACAGGGATCGACGAGCAGTACTTC
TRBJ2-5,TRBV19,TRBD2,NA,CASTSTPGGETQYF,TGTGCCAGTACCTCCACCCCGGGGGGGGAGACCCAGTACTTC
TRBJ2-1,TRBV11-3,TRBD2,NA,CASSLGGGNEQFF,TGTGCCAGCAGCTTAGGCGGGGGTAATGAGCAGTTCTTC
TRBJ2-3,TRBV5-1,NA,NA,CASRFGLPFTDTQYF,TGCGCCAGCAGATTCGGACTACCGTTTACCGATACGCAGTATTTT
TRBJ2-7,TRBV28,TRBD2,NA,CASSETSGSRYEQYF,TGTGCCAGCAGTGAGACTAGCGGGAGTAGGTACGAGCAGTACTTC
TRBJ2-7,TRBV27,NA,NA,CASSISWTGSSYEQYF,TGTGCCAGCAGTATCTCCTGGACGGGAAGCTCCTACGAGCAGTACTTC
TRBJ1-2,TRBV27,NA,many,CASSLSANYGYTF,TGTGCCAGCAGTTTATCAGCTAACTATGGCTACACCTTC
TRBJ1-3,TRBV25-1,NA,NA,CASSDGNTIYF,TGTGCCAGCAGTGATGGAAACACCATATATTTT
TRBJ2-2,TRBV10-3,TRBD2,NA,CATCSGTSATGELFF,TGTGCCACCTGCTCCGGTACTAGCGCGACCGGGGAGCTGTTTTTT
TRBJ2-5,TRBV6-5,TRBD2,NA,CASSYALAGEETQYF,TGTGCCAGCAGTTACGCCTTAGCGGGTGAAGAGACCCAGTACTTC
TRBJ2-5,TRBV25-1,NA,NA,CASSGKGGQETQYF,TGTGCCAGCAGTGGAAAGGGGGGACAAGAGACCCAGTACTTC
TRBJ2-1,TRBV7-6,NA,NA,CASSSGRALYNEQFF,TGTGCCAGCAGCTCGGGCAGAGCCCTCTACAATGAGCAGTTCTTC
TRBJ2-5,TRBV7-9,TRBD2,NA,CASSLALAGETQYF,TGTGCCAGCAGCTTAGCACTAGCGGGAGAGACCCAGTACTTC
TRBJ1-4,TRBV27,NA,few,CASSIGFHNEKLFF,TGTGCCAGCAGTATCGGGTTCCATAATGAAAAACTGTTTTTT
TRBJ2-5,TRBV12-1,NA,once,CASSPADGREGLTEETQYF,TGTGCCAGCAGCCCCGCGGACGGGCGGGAGGGCCTGACGGAAGAGACCCAGTACTTC
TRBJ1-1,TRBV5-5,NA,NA,CASRQSGDTEAFF,TGTGCCAGCAGGCAATCAGGGGACACTGAAGCTTTCTTT
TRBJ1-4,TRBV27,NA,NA,CASGDGGATNEKLFF,TGTGCCAGTGGGGATGGCGGCGCAACTAATGAAAAACTGTTTTTT
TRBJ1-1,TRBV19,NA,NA,CASSLSANTEAFF,TGTGCCAGTTCATTAAGTGCGAACACTGAAGCTTTCTTT
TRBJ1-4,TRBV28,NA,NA,CASRDGRLNEKLFF,TGTGCCAGCAGGGATGGCAGGCTTAATGAAAAACTGTTTTTT
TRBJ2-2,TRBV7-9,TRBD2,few,CASSPGLAYTGELFF,TGTGCCAGCAGCCCCGGACTAGCGTACACCGGGGAGCTGTTTTTT
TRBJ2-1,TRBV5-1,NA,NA,CASSTDTVSYNEQFF,TGCGCCAGCAGCACGGACACAGTTTCCTACAATGAGCAGTTCTTC
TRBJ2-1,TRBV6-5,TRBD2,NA,CASSATSGEQFF,TGTGCCAGCAGCGCGACTAGCGGAGAGCAGTTCTTC
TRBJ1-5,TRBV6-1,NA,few,CASSWGGVNQPQHF,TGTGCCAGCAGTTGGGGGGGCGTGAATCAGCCCCAGCATTTT
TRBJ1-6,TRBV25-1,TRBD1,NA,CASSDEDRGNSPLHF,TGTGCCAGCAGTGACGAGGACAGGGGGAATTCACCCCTCCACTTT
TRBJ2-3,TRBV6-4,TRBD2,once,CASSDSTSGYTDTQYF,TGTGCCAGCAGTGACTCCACTAGCGGGTACACAGATACGCAGTATTTT
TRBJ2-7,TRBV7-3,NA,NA,CASSLIQGGRYEQYF,TGTGCCAGCAGCTTAATACAGGGTGGTCGCTACGAGCAGTACTTC
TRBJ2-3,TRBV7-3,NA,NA,CASSLGHPSTDTQYF,TGTGCCAGCAGCTTGGGACATCCTAGCACAGATACGCAGTATTTT
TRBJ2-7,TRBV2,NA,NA,CASSKGGVGTRYEQYF,TGTGCCAGCAGTAAGGGTGGTGTGGGGACCCGCTACGAGCAGTACTTC
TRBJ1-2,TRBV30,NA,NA,CAWSPGEAYGYTF,TGTGCCTGGAGTCCAGGGGAGGCCTATGGCTACACCTTC
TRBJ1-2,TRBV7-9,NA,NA,CASSLRWQGKGYTF,TGTGCCAGCAGCTTACGTTGGCAGGGGAAAGGCTACACCTTC
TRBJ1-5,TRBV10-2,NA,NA,CATHQDYSNQPQHF,TGCGCCACCCATCAGGATTATAGCAATCAGCCCCAGCATTTT
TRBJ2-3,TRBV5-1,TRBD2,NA,CASSFTGLAGGSGGTDTQYF,TGCGCCAGCAGCTTTACGGGACTAGCGGGAGGCTCCGGAGGCACAGATACGCAGTATTTT